In this sample, the clone carrying this TCR beta chain turned up a few times. The source of the sample is a study of immune characterization of retroperitoneal liposarcoma. Using its own MiXCR run on the PCR reads, TCRdb lists one record per CDR3 protein. Of 3,700 or so distinct CDR3 sequences listed, about 30% were seen once; the top ten hold 9.5% to 13%. The ends were cut back, 2 bases at V and 0 bases at J, with 14 bases in the middle. The CDR3 is made up of 17 amino acids. The germline V gene has CDR1 MNHNS and CDR2 SASEGT. Material for sequencing was blood. The chain carries TRBV6-1 and TRBJ1-5, with D uncertain. This clonotype was obtained from a female donor with retroperitoneal liposarcoma. Here the CDR3 reads CASSELDDRYSNQPQHF. The CDR3 coding sequence is TGTGCCAGCAGTGAACTTGATGACCGCTATAGCAATCAGCCCCAGCATTTT.